The 12 T cell receptor beta chains in this list originate from one sample, sequenced in a study of T-cell reconstitution after alpha-beta-depleted transplantation in children. Library preparation (for TCRbeta) was performed with unique molecular identifiers. TCRdb ran MiXCR on the PCR reads and lists one entry per CDR3 protein. The data show around 78,000 distinct CDR3 sequences, with approximately 7.4% seen just once and approximately 2.4% held by the top ten. Sequenced material: PBMCs from the stem cell graft donor, taken from the stem cell graft. The receptors were gathered from a human donor who donated a stem cell graft to a child with acute lymphoblastic leukemia.

A few counts support this clonotype. The chain joins TRBV27 to TRBJ2-3; 7 bases line up with TRBD2. The germline CDR1 and CDR2 sequences are MNHEY and SMNVEV (reference sequence). The ends lost 6 bases at V and 6 bases at J; junction bases unmatched: 9. The CDR3 is 14 residues long. The CDR3 loop reads CASSPREGWDTQYF. The DNA for the CDR3 is TGTGCCAGCAGCCCCAGGGAGGGCTGGGATACGCAGTATTTT.

This clonotype appeared a single time. The chain employs TRBV5-1 and TRBJ2-1, with D perhaps TRBD1 (6 bases). The germline gives CDR1 SGHRS, CDR2 YFSETQ. The germline V and J ends were trimmed by 3 bases and 5 bases, with 15 bases remaining between them. CDR3 length: 15 residues. The CDR3 DNA reads as TGCGCCAGCAGCTGGGCACGGACAGAAAACAATGAGCAGTTCTTC. Its translation: CASSWARTENNEQFF.

This clonotype occurred many times. The genes are TRBV4-3 and TRBJ2-4, with D tentatively TRBD1 (6 bases). V was clipped by 0 bases and J by 8 bases, with 14 bases between them. CDR3 length: 15 residues. CDR1 is LGHNA and CDR2 is YSLEER in the germline V gene. The DNA of the CDR3 is TGCGCCAGCAGCCAAGATCGCAGGGGCATGGACATTCAGTACTTC. The encoded protein is CASSQDRRGMDIQYF.

The rearrangement joins TRBV27 to TRBJ1-5, with TRBD1 identical over 10 bases. Germline loops: CDR1 MNHEY, CDR2 SMNVEV (reference sequence). After removal of 5 bases from V and 0 bases from J, the junction contained 10 bases not matched to a gene. This CDR3 has 18 amino acids. Written as DNA, the CDR3 is TGTGCCAGCAGTAAGGAGGGACAGGGGTTTTATAGCAATCAGCCCCAGCATTTT. Amino acid sequence: CASSKEGQGFYSNQPQHF.

This clonotype showed up many times. J is TRBJ1-2 and V is TRBV12-3 or TRBV12-4; 7 bases match TRBD1. Trimming at V came to 5 bases and at J to 7 bases, leaving 4 bases not matched to a gene. There are 12 residues in the CDR3. This CDR3 reads CASSTGVPGYTF. DNA for the CDR3: TGTGCCAGCAGTACAGGGGTCCCTGGCTACACCTTC.

This clonotype showed up just a few times. V gene TRBV7-2 combines with J gene TRBJ1-2; D is ambiguous. Trimming pared 5 bases from V and 9 bases from J, leaving 16 bases between. Per germline, CDR1 SGHTA and CDR2 FQGNSA. The CDR3 covers 13 residues. CDR3 residues: CASSPPLFVSYTF. CDR3 DNA: TGTGCCAGCAGCCCACCCCTTTTTGTCAGCTACACCTTC.

This clonotype was counted only a few times. The CDR3 region is CASSLAPGGISYNEQFF. The CDR3 region has the DNA TGTGCCAGCAGCTTAGCTCCGGGGGGGATCTCCTACAATGAGCAGTTCTTC. The rearrangement joins TRBV7-9 to TRBJ2-1, with 8 bases aligning to TRBD2. CDR1 and CDR2 from the germline V gene are SEHNR and FQNEAQ (reference sequence). V gave up 0 bases and J gave up 0 bases; unmatched junction bases: 4. This CDR3 spans 17 amino acids. Filled out from reference TRBV7-9 and TRBJ2-1, the complete variable domain reads DTGVSQNPRHKITKRGQNVTFRCDPISEHNRLYWYRQTLGQGPEFLTYFQNEAQLEKSRLLSDRFSAERPKGSFSTLEIQRTEQGDSAMYLCASSLAPGGISYNEQFFGPGTRLTVL.

V is TRBV12-3 or TRBV12-4 and J is TRBJ2-1; the D is unclear. Trimming shortened V by 11 bases and J by 5 bases, and 16 bases separated the two germline ends. CDR3 size: 13 residues. This CDR3 reads CAFSDGSNNEQFF. Here the CDR3 DNA reads TGTGCCTTCTCCGACGGTTCCAACAATGAGCAGTTCTTC.

This clonotype was recorded at least ten times. CDR3 protein: CSAGRQPQHF. Written as DNA, the CDR3 is TGCAGTGCGGGGCGGCAGCCCCAGCATTTT. This chain links TRBV20-1 with TRBJ1-5, with D possibly matching TRBD1 (5 bases). There are 10 residues in the CDR3. Germline CDR1 DFQATT, CDR2 SNEGSKA (reference sequence). V was pared by 6 bases and J by 7 bases, with 7 bases between.

This clonotype turned up a few times. This chain uses TRBV12-3 or TRBV12-4 with TRBJ1-1; TRBD1 might be the D (6 bases). The germline V and J ends were trimmed by 7 bases and 9 bases, with 21 bases remaining between them. The CDR3 sequence is 14 residues long. The DNA of the CDR3 is TGTGCCAGCACCCCTAGGGGGTTTGGGGGAAAAGCTTTCTTT. Translating it yields CASTPRGFGGKAFF.

This clonotype was seen repeatedly, ten times or more. This chain joins TRBV10-3 and TRBJ2-7; D gene unclear. Germline values: CDR1 ENHRY, CDR2 SYGVKD. V shed 11 bases and J shed 0 bases, with 17 bases lying between them. The CDR3 is 14 amino acids. The CDR3 loop is CAANDNPFSYEQYF. CDR3 DNA sequence: TGTGCCGCCAACGACAATCCCTTCTCCTACGAGCAGTACTTC.

At least ten counts were recorded for this clonotype. V and J are TRBV29-1 and TRBJ2-1; 7 bases line up with TRBD1. The V segment lost 7 bases and the J segment 3 bases; nucleotides outside the gene matches: 15. This CDR3 is 16 amino acids long. Germline V gene sequence: CDR1 SQVTM, CDR2 ANQGSEA. The CDR3: CSAEGTEKTYYNEQFF. The CDR3 DNA follows: TGCAGCGCCGAGGGGACAGAAAAGACCTACTACAATGAGCAGTTCTTC.